A single sample is the source of the 30 T cell receptor beta chains below, sequenced in a study of blood T cells in healthy people across ages. Next came a second PCR, run for about 6 to 11 cycles, which used a sample-barcoded 5' primer along with a J-beta primer mix. TCRdb re-derived calls from the 5' RACE reads in MiXCR, one entry per CDR3 protein. Of more than 1.4 million distinct CDR3 sequences listed, 42% are singletons. The specimen sequenced was blood. Receptor source: a woman under 30 in good health.

This rearrangement joins TRBV30 to TRBJ1-2, with 7 bases aligning to TRBD1. Germline loops: CDR1 GTSNPN, CDR2 SVGIG (reference sequence). The CDR3 has 14 residues. Germline trimming cut 3 bases from V and 5 bases from J; bases unmatched to any gene: 9. The CDR3 DNA reads as TGTGCCTGGAGCTTCGGCAGGGGGAATTATGGCTACACCTTC. Amino acids: CAWSFGRGNYGYTF.

This clonotype was observed a handful of times. The chain's CDR3 is CASTSHTDTQYF. CDR3 DNA sequence: TGTGCCAGCACGTCGCACACAGATACGCAGTATTTT. This chain joins TRBV6-5 and TRBJ2-3, with D uncertain. Between the trimmed V and J ends, which lost 7 bases and 2 bases, there was a span of 7 bases. CDR3 length equals 12 residues. Per the germline V gene, CDR1 is MNHEY and CDR2 is SVGAGI.

This chain connects TRBV3-1 to TRBJ1-2; the match to TRBD1 covers 9 bases. The CDR3 spans 15 residues. CDR1 is LGHDT, CDR2 YNNKEL, per germline (reference sequence). With 2 bases clipped from V and 4 bases from J, the junction kept 5 bases outside the gene matches. In DNA, the CDR3 is TGTGCCAGCAGCCAATGGACAGGGGTCGGCTATGGCTACACCTTC. It encodes CASSQWTGVGYGYTF.

J is TRBJ1-2 and V is TRBV29-1, with 7 bases lining up with TRBD1. The CDR3 length is 12 residues. CDR1 SQVTM and CDR2 ANQGSEA come from the germline V gene. J gave up 4 bases and V 4 bases, and 3 bases lay outside the gene matches. The CDR3 bases are TGCAGCGTTGGCGGGACAGTCTATGGCTACACCTTC. Translating it yields CSVGGTVYGYTF. Supplemented by reference TRBV29-1 and TRBJ1-2, the full variable domain reads SAVISQKPSRDICQRGTSLTIQCQVDSQVTMMFWYRQQPGQSLTLIATANQGSEATYESGFVIDKFPISRPNLTFSTLTVSNMSPEDSSIYLCSVGGTVYGYTFGSGTRLTVV.

This clonotype appeared many times. The chain combines TRBV29-1 with TRBJ1-6; 7 bases agree with TRBD1. Germline lookup yields CDR1 SQVTM and CDR2 ANQGSEA. The CDR3 extends over 14 amino acids. The junction had 8 bases not matched to a gene; V was cut back by 7 bases and J by 5 bases. The CDR3 loop is CSASQGMDNSPLHF. As DNA, the CDR3 is TGCAGCGCTTCACAGGGGATGGATAATTCACCCCTCCACTTT.

This chain links TRBV12-3 or TRBV12-4 with TRBJ1-4, with a tentative D call TRBD1 (5 bases). Trimming stripped 7 bases from V and 7 bases from J, with 16 bases between. The CDR3 totals 14 residues. As DNA, the CDR3 is TGTGCCAGCAAAATGGGGACCCTGGGTGAAAAACTGTTTTTT. Translating gives CASKMGTLGEKLFF.

This clonotype was seen once. The rearrangement links TRBV7-9 to TRBJ2-7; D is undetermined. The ends were cut back, 6 bases at V and 3 bases at J, with 12 bases in the middle. Looked up from germline, CDR1 is SEHNR and CDR2 is FQNEAQ (reference sequence). This CDR3 has 13 amino acids. In DNA, the CDR3 is TGTGCCAGCAGAGGGAACGTTGGCTACGAGCAGTACTTC. Its translation is CASRGNVGYEQYF.

This clonotype turned up a few times. The V call is TRBV7-9, the J call TRBJ1-4; a weak D match, TRBD1 (6 bases). Trimming removed 2 bases from V and 8 bases from J, with 18 bases in between. Germline CDR1 is SEHNR and CDR2 is FQNEAQ (reference sequence). The CDR3 is 16 amino acids. CDR3 region: CASSLRDTKKGEKLFF. Written as DNA, the CDR3 is TGTGCCAGCAGCTTAAGGGACACCAAGAAGGGGGAAAAACTGTTTTTT.

On this clonotype: This may arise from a read error, as a much more abundant clone is one base away. The chain is built from TRBV10-3 and TRBJ2-7; D may be TRBD1 (6 bases). Germline loops: CDR1 ENHRY, CDR2 SYGVKD. The CDR3 totals 12 residues. Here the CDR3 reads CTISGGDNEQYF. The CDR3 DNA is TGTACCATCAGTGGGGGCGATAACGAGCAGTACTTC.

V gene TRBV12-3 or TRBV12-4 combines with J gene TRBJ2-7; 8 bases are shared with TRBD2. V lost 7 bases, J lost 4 bases, and 9 bases stayed unmatched. The CDR3 has 14 amino acids. The CDR3 sequence: CASTARGGVYEQYF. For the CDR3, the DNA is TGTGCCAGCACAGCCCGGGGGGGGGTATACGAGCAGTACTTC.

The gene calls are TRBV6-6 and TRBJ2-7, with D tentatively TRBD1 (6 bases). Germline V gene sequence: CDR1 MNHNY, CDR2 SVGAGI (reference sequence). The germline V and J ends were trimmed by 7 bases and 3 bases, with 16 bases remaining between them. The CDR3 covers 14 residues. CDR3 in amino acids: CASTPTGLVYEQYF. In DNA, the CDR3 is TGTGCCAGCACCCCTACAGGGTTGGTCTACGAGCAGTACTTC.

The rearrangement uses TRBV10-3 and TRBJ1-5; D is undetermined. This CDR3 is 13 amino acids long. The V end lost 4 bases, the J end lost 4 bases, and 8 bases lay between the germline ends. Germline assignment: CDR1 ENHRY and CDR2 SYGVKD. The CDR3 bases are TGTGCCATCAGTGGTGGAACGAATCAGCCCCAGCATTTT. Its protein is CAISGGTNQPQHF.

This sequence joins TRBV6-1 and TRBJ1-1, with a tentative D call TRBD1 (5 bases). The CDR3 covers 14 residues. The germline CDR1 and CDR2 sequences are MNHNS and SASEGT. V was clipped by 8 bases and J by 1 base, with 14 bases between them. CDR3 DNA sequence: TGTGCCAGCCGCCCGCAGGGAACGAACACTGAAGCTTTCTTT. It translates to CASRPQGTNTEAFF.

Many counts were recorded for this clonotype. This chain links TRBV7-7 with TRBJ2-5, with 7 bases fitting TRBD2. The germline V gene encodes CDR1 SSHAT and CDR2 FNYEAQ (reference sequence). V gave up 0 bases and J gave up 5 bases; unmatched junction bases: 3. This CDR3 has 14 amino acids. CDR3 sequence reads: CASSLAGGPETQYF. The CDR3, as DNA: TGTGCCAGCAGCTTAGCGGGAGGGCCCGAGACCCAGTACTTC.

The chain combines TRBV7-2 with TRBJ1-5; D is unclear. Germline CDR1 and CDR2: SGHTA and FQGNSA. CDR3 length: 15 amino acids. The V gene lost 6 bases and the J gene lost 1 base, with 13 bases spanning the gap. The CDR3 reads CASSRQAGSNQPQHF. CDR3 DNA sequence: TGTGCCAGCAGTCGGCAGGCGGGCAGCAATCAGCCCCAGCATTTT.

The genes are TRBV6-1 and TRBJ1-1; 7 bases line up with TRBD1. CDR3 length: 14 residues. V shed 10 bases, J shed 4 bases, and the junction held 12 bases outside the gene matches. Germline-derived CDR1 and CDR2 are MNHNS and SASEGT. For the CDR3, the DNA is TGTGCCACCGAACTCAGGGGGTTAAGCACTGAAGCTTTCTTT. Its protein is CATELRGLSTEAFF.

V is TRBV20-1 and J is TRBJ2-1; D gene unclear. This CDR3 has 10 residues. V gave up 3 bases and J gave up 10 bases, with 7 bases separating them. Germline CDR1 DFQATT, CDR2 SNEGSKA (reference sequence). The CDR3, as DNA: TGCAGTGCTAGTGTAGTCGAGCAGTTCTTC. Translated, it gives CSASVVEQFF.

There are a few counts of this clonotype. The gene calls are TRBV5-1 and TRBJ2-1; D gene unclear. The V gene's germline CDR1 is SGHRS and CDR2 YFSETQ. V dropped 2 bases and J dropped 5 bases, with 11 bases sitting between them. The CDR3 loop spans 14 amino acids. The CDR3 DNA follows: TGCGCCAGCAGCTTTTTGGACGTAAACAATGAGCAGTTCTTC. Protein product: CASSFLDVNNEQFF.

This chain joins TRBV12-3 or TRBV12-4 and TRBJ2-3, with 11 bases lining up with TRBD2. The CDR3 length is 17 residues. The V segment lost 1 base and the J segment 5 bases; nucleotides outside the gene matches: 8. The CDR3: CASSLGGTSGLGDTQYF. CDR3 nucleotide sequence: TGTGCCAGCAGTTTAGGAGGGACTAGCGGCTTAGGAGATACGCAGTATTTT.

This clonotype occurred a few times. CDR3 sequence: CSAPSDTGGPRNEQFF. The CDR3 region has the DNA TGCAGTGCTCCCTCGGATACGGGAGGGCCGCGGAATGAGCAGTTCTTC. J is TRBJ2-1 and V is TRBV20-1; 8 nucleotides agree with TRBD2. The CDR3 totals 16 residues. CDR1 is DFQATT, CDR2 SNEGSKA, per germline (reference sequence). V lost 5 bases and J lost 7; bases outside the gene matches: 16.

In the case of this clonotype: This may be a read error, as it is one base from a much larger clone. The rearrangement uses TRBV29-1 and TRBJ2-4; 7 nucleotides align to TRBD1. Germline loops: CDR1 SQVTM, CDR2 ANQGSEA. Trimming cost V 8 bases and J 5 bases; bases outside gene matches: 6. The CDR3 is made up of 12 amino acids. This CDR3 is CSRGTAENIQYF. For the CDR3, the DNA is TGCAGCAGGGGGACAGCAGAAAACATTCAGTACTTC.

This chain connects TRBV20-1 to TRBJ2-1, with 8 bases identical to TRBD1. The CDR3 runs to 14 residues. Germline V gene lookup returns CDR1 DFQATT and CDR2 SNEGSKA (reference sequence). With 5 bases clipped from V and 2 bases from J, the junction kept 5 bases outside the gene matches. DNA for the CDR3: TGCAGTGCTGGCCGGGACAGGACCTACAATGAGCAGTTCTTC. Translating gives CSAGRDRTYNEQFF.

This clonotype was seen only a few times. This chain joins TRBV5-1 and TRBJ2-7; either TRBD1 or TRBD2 may supply D (5 bases each). This CDR3 has 14 amino acids. The V and J ends lost 5 bases and 6 bases respectively, with 18 bases between them. CDR1 and CDR2 (germline): SGHRS, YFSETQ. CDR3 sequence (DNA): TGCGCCAGCAGGGCTATGTCTGCAGGGAGCGAGCAGTACTTC. Amino acid sequence: CASRAMSAGSEQYF.

Remarks on this clonotype: This may stem from a read error, because a much larger clone lies one nucleotide away. CDR3 in DNA: TGTGCCAGCAGCACCGGGACCTCCTACGGGCAGTACTTC. It encodes CASSTGTSYGQYF. This chain joins TRBV7-3 and TRBJ2-4, with D perhaps given as TRBD1 or TRBD2 (5 bases each). CDR3 length: 13 residues. V lost 5 bases, J lost 13 bases, and 18 bases lay in between. Looked up from germline, CDR1 is SGHTA and CDR2 is FQGTGA.

The genes are TRBV27 and TRBJ1-5; D gene ambiguous. The CDR3 length is 15 residues. Germline assignment: CDR1 MNHEY and CDR2 SMNVEV (reference sequence). V lost 5 bases and J lost 0, with 11 bases in between. DNA of the CDR3: TGTGCCAGCAGTCCTATCGGGCCTAGCAATCAGCCCCAGCATTTT. Translated, it gives CASSPIGPSNQPQHF.

This clonotype appeared once. The gene calls are TRBV9 and TRBJ2-3; D tentatively fits TRBD1 or TRBD2 (6 bases each). CDR3 length: 16 residues. V dropped 0 bases and J dropped 4 bases, with 15 bases sitting between them. The germline CDR1 and CDR2 sequences are SGDLS and YYNGEE. CDR3 sequence (DNA): TGTGCCAGCAGCGTAGAGGAGGGGGGAGGTGCAGATACGCAGTATTTT. Translation: CASSVEEGGGADTQYF.

This clonotype was counted only a few times. The genes are TRBV7-3 and TRBJ2-3, with 10 positions matching TRBD2. Germline trimming cut 0 bases from V and 3 bases from J; bases unmatched to any gene: 6. This CDR3 region has 17 residues. Germline loops: CDR1 SGHTA, CDR2 FQGTGA. This chain's CDR3 is CASSLTLLAGKTDTQYF. The CDR3 DNA reads as TGTGCCAGCAGCTTAACTTTACTAGCGGGAAAGACAGATACGCAGTATTTT.

Worth noting for this clonotype: The junction and the germline gene differ at one end; a read error may be behind it. J is TRBJ1-2 and V is TRBV9; TRBD1 is a possible D gene (6 bases). This CDR3 contains 14 residues. CDR1 SGDLS and CDR2 YYNGEE come from the germline V gene. CDR3 amino acids: CASSAGAGGYGYTF. The CDR3, as DNA: TGCGCCAGCAGCGCAGGGGCTGGCGGCTATGGCTACACCTTC.

The chain has TRBV5-1 and TRBJ1-1; unclear D gene. Germline CDR1 SGHRS, CDR2 YFSETQ. The V gene lost 0 bases and the J gene lost 1 base, with 7 bases spanning the gap. The CDR3 consists of 14 residues. The DNA for the CDR3 is TGCGCCAGCAGCTTGGCCCCGTCGAACACTGAAGCTTTCTTT. Translated: CASSLAPSNTEAFF.

The rearrangement joins TRBV4-1 to TRBJ1-2; D uncertain. The CDR3 spans 14 residues. Germline CDR1 reads MGHRA; CDR2 reads YSYEKL. Trimming left V 1 base short and J 4 bases short, with 10 bases between. The chain's CDR3 is CASSQVLGSYGYTF. The CDR3 DNA is TGCGCCAGCAGCCAAGTACTAGGAAGCTATGGCTACACCTTC.